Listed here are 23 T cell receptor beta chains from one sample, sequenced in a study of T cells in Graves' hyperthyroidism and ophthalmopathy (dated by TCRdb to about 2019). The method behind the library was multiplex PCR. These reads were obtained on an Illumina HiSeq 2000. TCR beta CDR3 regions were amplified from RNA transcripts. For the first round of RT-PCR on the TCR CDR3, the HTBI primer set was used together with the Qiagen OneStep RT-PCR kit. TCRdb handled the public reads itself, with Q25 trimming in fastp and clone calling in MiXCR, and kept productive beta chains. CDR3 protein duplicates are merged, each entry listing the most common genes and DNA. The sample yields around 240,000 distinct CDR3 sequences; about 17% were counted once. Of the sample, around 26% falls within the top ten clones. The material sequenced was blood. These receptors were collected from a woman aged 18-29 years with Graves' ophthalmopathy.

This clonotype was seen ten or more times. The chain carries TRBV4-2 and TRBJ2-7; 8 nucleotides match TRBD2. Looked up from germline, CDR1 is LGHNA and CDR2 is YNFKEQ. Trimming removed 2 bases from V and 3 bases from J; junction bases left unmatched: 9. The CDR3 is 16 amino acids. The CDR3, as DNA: TGTGCCAGCAGCCAACAAGCCGGGACTAGTTTCTACGAGCAGTACTTC. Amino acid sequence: CASSQQAGTSFYEQYF.

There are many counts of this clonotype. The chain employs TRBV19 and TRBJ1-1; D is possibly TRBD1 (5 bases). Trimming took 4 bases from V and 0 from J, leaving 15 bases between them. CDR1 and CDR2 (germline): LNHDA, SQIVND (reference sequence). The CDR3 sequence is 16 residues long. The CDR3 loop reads CASSNSPDRMNTEAFF. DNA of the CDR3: TGTGCCAGTAGTAACTCACCCGACAGAATGAACACTGAAGCTTTCTTT.

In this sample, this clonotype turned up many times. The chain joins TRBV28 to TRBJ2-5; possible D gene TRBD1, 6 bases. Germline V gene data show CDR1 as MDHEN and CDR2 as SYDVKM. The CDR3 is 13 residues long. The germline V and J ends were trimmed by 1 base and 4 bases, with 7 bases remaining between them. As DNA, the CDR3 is TGTGCCAGCAGTTTATCAGGGGTAGAGACCCAGTACTTC. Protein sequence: CASSLSGVETQYF.

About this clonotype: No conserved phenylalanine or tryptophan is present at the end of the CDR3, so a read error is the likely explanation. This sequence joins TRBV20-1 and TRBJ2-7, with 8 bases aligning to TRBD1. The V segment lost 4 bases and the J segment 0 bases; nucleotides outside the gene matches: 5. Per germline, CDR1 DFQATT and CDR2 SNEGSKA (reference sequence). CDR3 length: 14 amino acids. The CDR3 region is CSANDRGNSYEQYY. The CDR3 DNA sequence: TGCAGTGCTAACGACAGGGGAAACTCCTACGAGCAGTACTAC.

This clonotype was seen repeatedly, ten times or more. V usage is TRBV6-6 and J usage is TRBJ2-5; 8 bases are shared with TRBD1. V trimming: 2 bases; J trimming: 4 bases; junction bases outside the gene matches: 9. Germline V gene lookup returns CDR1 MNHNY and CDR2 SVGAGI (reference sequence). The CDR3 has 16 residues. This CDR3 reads CASSYPTGEGGETQYF. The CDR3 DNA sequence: TGTGCCAGCAGTTACCCGACAGGGGAAGGAGGAGAGACCCAGTACTTC.

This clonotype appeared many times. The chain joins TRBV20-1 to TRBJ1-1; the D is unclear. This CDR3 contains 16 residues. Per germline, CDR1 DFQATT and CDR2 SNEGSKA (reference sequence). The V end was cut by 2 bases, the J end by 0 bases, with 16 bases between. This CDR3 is CSARPGTPGLNTEAFF. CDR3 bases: TGCAGTGCTAGACCCGGTACCCCGGGCCTGAACACTGAAGCTTTCTTT.

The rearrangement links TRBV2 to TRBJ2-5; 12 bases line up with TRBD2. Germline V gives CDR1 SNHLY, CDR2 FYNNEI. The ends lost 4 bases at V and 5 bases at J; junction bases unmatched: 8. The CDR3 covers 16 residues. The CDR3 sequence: CASSAPSGRGGETQYF. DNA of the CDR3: TGTGCCAGCAGTGCCCCTAGCGGGAGGGGTGGTGAGACCCAGTACTTC. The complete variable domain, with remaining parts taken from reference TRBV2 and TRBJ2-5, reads EPEVTQTPSHQVTQMGQEVILRCVPISNHLYFYWYRQILGQKVEFLVSFYNNEISEKSEIFDDQFSVERPDGSNFTLKIRSTKLEDSAMYFCASSAPSGRGGETQYFGPGTRLLVL.

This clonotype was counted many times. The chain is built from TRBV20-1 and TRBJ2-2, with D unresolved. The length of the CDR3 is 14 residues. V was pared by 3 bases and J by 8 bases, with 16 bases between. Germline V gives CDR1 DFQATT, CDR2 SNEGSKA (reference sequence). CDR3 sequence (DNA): TGCAGTGCTAGGCCCACCGACAAGGTGGGGGAGCTGTTTTTT. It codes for CSARPTDKVGELFF.

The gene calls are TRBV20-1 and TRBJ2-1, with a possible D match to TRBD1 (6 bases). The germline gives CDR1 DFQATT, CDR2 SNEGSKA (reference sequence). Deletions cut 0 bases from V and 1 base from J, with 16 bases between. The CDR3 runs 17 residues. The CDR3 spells CSAREVVGARSYNEQFF. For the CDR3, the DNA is TGCAGTGCTAGAGAGGTAGTGGGGGCAAGGTCCTACAATGAGCAGTTCTTC.

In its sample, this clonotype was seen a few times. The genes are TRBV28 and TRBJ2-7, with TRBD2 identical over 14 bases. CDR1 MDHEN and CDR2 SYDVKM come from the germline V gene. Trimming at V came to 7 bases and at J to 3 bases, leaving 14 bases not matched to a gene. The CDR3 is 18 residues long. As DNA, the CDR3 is TGTGCCAGCAACCCAACGGTGAGGACTAGCGGGGGGTACTACGAGCAGTACTTC. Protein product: CASNPTVRTSGGYYEQYF.

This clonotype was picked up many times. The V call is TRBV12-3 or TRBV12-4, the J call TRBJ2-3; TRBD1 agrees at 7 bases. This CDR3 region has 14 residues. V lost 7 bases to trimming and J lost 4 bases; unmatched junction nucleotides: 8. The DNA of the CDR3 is TGTGCCAGCAACACAGGGGCCGAGGCAGATACGCAGTATTTT. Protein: CASNTGAEADTQYF.

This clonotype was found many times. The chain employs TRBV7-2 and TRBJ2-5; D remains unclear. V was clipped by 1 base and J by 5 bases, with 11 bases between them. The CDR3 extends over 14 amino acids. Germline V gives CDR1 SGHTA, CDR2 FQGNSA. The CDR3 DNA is TGTGCCAGCAGCTTAGAGGGCTTCGTTGAGACCCAGTACTTC. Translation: CASSLEGFVETQYF.

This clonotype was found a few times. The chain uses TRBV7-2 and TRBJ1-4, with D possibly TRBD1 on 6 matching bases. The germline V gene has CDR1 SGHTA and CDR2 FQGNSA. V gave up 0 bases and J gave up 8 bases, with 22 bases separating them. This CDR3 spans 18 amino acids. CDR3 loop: CASSLAPRVGGRGEKLFF. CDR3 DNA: TGTGCCAGCAGCTTAGCCCCCCGAGTGGGGGGCCGAGGGGAAAAACTGTTTTTT.

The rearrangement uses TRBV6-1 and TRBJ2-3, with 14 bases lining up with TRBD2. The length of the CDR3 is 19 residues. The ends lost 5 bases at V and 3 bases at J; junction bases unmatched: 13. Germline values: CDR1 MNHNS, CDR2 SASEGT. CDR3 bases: TGTGCCAGCAGTAGAACCCGCGGGGGACTAGCGGGGGTGACAGATACGCAGTATTTT. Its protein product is CASSRTRGGLAGVTDTQYF.

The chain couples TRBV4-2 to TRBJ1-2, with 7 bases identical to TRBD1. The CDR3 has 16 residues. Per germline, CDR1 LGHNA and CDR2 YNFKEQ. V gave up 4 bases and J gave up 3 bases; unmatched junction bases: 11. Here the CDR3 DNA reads TGTGCCAGCAGCCTTTTGGGACAGCAGCTTGACTATGGCTACACCTTC. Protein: CASSLLGQQLDYGYTF.

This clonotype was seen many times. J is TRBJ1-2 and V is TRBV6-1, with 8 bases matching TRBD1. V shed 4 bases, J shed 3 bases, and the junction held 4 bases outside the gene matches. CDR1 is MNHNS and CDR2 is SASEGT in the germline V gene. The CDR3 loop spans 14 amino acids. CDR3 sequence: CASSVQGDYYGYTF. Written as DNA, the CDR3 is TGTGCCAGCAGTGTACAGGGGGATTACTATGGCTACACCTTC.

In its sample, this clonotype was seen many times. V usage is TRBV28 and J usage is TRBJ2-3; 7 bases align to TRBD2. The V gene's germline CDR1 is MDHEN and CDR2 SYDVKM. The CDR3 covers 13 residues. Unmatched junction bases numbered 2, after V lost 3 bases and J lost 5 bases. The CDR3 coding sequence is TGTGCCAGCAGTTTCGGGGGGATAGATACGCAGTATTTT. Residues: CASSFGGIDTQYF.

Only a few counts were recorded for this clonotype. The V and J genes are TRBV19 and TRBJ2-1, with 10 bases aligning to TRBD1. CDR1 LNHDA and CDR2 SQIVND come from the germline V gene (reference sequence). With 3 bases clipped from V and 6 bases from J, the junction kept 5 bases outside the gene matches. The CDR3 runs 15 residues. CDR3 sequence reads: CASSIGTGEANEQFF. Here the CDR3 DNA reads TGTGCCAGTAGTATTGGGACAGGGGAAGCCAATGAGCAGTTCTTC.

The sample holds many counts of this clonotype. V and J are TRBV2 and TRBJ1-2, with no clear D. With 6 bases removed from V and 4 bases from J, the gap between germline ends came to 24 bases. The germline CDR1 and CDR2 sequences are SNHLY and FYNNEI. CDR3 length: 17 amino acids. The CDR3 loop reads CASRGARPGPAGYGYTF. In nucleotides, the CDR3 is TGTGCCAGCAGGGGAGCGAGGCCAGGACCCGCTGGCTATGGCTACACCTTC.

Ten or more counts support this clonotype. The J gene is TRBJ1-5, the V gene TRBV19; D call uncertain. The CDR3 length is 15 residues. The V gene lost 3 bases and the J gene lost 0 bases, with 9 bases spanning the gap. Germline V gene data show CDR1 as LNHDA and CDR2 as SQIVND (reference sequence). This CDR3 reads CASSMTSNSNQPQHF. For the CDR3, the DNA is TGTGCCAGTAGTATGACCAGCAATAGCAATCAGCCCCAGCATTTT.

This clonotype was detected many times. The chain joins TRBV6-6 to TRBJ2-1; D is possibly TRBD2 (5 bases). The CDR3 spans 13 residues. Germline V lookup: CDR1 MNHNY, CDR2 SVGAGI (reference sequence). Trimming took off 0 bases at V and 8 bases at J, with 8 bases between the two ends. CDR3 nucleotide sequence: TGTGCCAGCAGTTACTCCGGACTCCATGAGCAGTTCTTC. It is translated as CASSYSGLHEQFF.

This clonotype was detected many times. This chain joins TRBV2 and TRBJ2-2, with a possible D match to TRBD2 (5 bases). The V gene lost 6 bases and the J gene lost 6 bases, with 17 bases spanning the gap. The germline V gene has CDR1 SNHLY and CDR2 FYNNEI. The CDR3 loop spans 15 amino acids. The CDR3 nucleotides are TGTGCCAGCAGCCGGGATTCAGGCCCCGCCGGGGAGCTGTTTTTT. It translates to CASSRDSGPAGELFF. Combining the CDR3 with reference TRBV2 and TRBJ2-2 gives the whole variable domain EPEVTQTPSHQVTQMGQEVILRCVPISNHLYFYWYRQILGQKVEFLVSFYNNEISEKSEIFDDQFSVERPDGSNFTLKIRSTKLEDSAMYFCASSRDSGPAGELFFGEGSRLTVL.

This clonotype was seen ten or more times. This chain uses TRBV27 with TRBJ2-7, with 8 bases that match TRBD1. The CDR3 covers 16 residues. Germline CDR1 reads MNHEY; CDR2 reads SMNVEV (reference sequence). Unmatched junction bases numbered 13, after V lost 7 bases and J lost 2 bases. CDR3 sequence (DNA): TGTGCCAGCACCGAAGCAGGGGGCGCCCCGACCTACGAGCAGTACTTC. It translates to CASTEAGGAPTYEQYF.